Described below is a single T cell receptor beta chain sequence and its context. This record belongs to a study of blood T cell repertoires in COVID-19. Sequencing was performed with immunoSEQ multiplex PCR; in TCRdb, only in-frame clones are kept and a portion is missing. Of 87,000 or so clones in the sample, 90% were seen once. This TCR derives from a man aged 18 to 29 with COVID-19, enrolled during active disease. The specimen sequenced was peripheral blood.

The CDR3 sequence is CASSSSTLLTYEQYF. CDR3 in DNA: TGTGCCAGCAGCTCCTCTACCCTATTGACCTACGAGCAGTACTTC. The V gene is TRBV28, the J gene TRBJ2-7; D not resolved. With 6 bases removed from V and 2 bases from J, the gap between germline ends came to 17 bases. The germline V gene encodes CDR1 MDHEN and CDR2 SYDVKM. There are 15 residues in the CDR3.